This TCR beta chain was recovered during a study of T cells in localized non-small cell lung cancer. Using immunoSEQ multiplex PCR, the repertoire was profiled, and TCRdb retains in-frame clones only, with some absent. The sample contains 100,000 to 150,000 clones, roughly 90% of which appear only once. Points from the study as a whole: Adjacent lung held a median roughly 60 of the top 100 tumor clones. Longer overall survival associated with higher blood T cell density; shorter survival with higher adjacent-lung clonality. Because sequencing included only one region (of the tumor), heterogeneity remains possible.

Trimming removed 0 bases at V and 1 base at J, with 7 bases between. Germline lookup yields CDR1 MNHNY and CDR2 SVGAGI (reference sequence). CDR3 length equals 15 residues. Of note for this clone: Its target is not known.

This clonotype was obtained from an older female donor with stage I lung adenocarcinoma. The specimen was peripheral blood, collected before any cancer treatment. The chain employs TRBV6-6 and TRBJ2-1; D is perhaps TRBD1 (5 bases). This CDR3 reads CASSYSAGSYNEQFF. The CDR3 DNA follows: TGTGCCAGCAGTTACTCAGCAGGGTCCTACAATGAGCAGTTCTTC.